This T cell receptor beta chain was sequenced in a study of blood T cells in healthy people across ages. Findings and caveats of the study: TCR beta diversity per million T cells fell roughly linearly with age.

A second PCR of roughly 6 to 12 cycles used a sample-barcoded 5' primer and a J-beta primer mix. TCRdb analysed the 5' RACE reads with MiXCR anew, one entry per CDR3 protein. The data contain hundreds of thousands of distinct CDR3 sequences, approximately 53% of them singletons. This clonotype was observed a few times. Its specificity is not known. CDR3 size: 15 residues. J was trimmed by 4 bases and V by 6 bases; bases with no gene match: 7. Sequencing was carried out using blood. This TCR was recovered from a man of 80 years or more in good health. This chain uses TRBV12-3 or TRBV12-4 with TRBJ2-7, with 12 bases matching TRBD2. The CDR3 nucleotides are TGTGCCAGCAGCAGACGACTAGCGGGAGAGTACGAGCAGTACTTC. It translates to CASSRRLAGEYEQYF.